The rows below give T cell receptor beta chains drawn from one sample of a study of blood T cell repertoires in COVID-19. Sequencing used immunoSEQ multiplex PCR; TCRdb keeps in-frame clones, though not all of them. The repertoire holds roughly 100,000 clones, with about 84% as singletons. Sequences were obtained from peripheral blood. These TCRs come from a woman aged 60 to 75 with acute or convalescent COVID-19. Each CDR3 is given with its conserved first and last residue. A D gene is named only where the DNA matches it firmly. Only some rows state a clone size, as once, few, many or a class for expanded clones.

CDR3aa: CASSHRLAGETQYF
CDR3nt: TGTGCCAGCAGCCACCGACTAGCGGGAGAGACCCAGTACTTC
v_gene: TRBV3-1/TRBV3-2
d_gene: TRBD2
j_gene: TRBJ2-5
abundance: .

CDR3aa: CASSQAGEIYTF
CDR3nt: TGCGCCAGCAGCCAAGCGGGGGAAATCTACACCTTC
v_gene: TRBV4-1
d_gene: .
j_gene: TRBJ1-2
abundance: .

CDR3aa: CASSSRQGYGYTF
CDR3nt: TGTGCCAGCAGCTCACGACAGGGCTATGGCTACACCTTC
v_gene: TRBV7-9
d_gene: TRBD1
j_gene: TRBJ1-2
abundance: .

CDR3aa: CASSLEGTGIEKLFF
CDR3nt: TGCGCCAGCAGCTTGGAAGGGACAGGGATAGAAAAACTGTTTTTT
v_gene: TRBV5-1
d_gene: TRBD1
j_gene: TRBJ1-4
abundance: once

CDR3aa: CASSLRRGGSDEKLFF
CDR3nt: TGTGCCAGCAGCTTACGCCGTGGAGGTTCGGATGAAAAACTGTTTTTT
v_gene: TRBV7-7
d_gene: .
j_gene: TRBJ1-4
abundance: .

CDR3aa: CASSFLGSPGDGYTF
CDR3nt: TGCGCCAGCAGCTTCTTGGGGTCCCCGGGGGATGGCTACACCTTC
v_gene: TRBV5-1
d_gene: .
j_gene: TRBJ1-2
abundance: .

CDR3aa: CASSLGKGGWTEAFF
CDR3nt: TGTGCCAGCAGCTTGGGTAAAGGGGGCTGGACTGAAGCTTTCTTT
v_gene: TRBV5-6
d_gene: TRBD1
j_gene: TRBJ1-1
abundance: .

CDR3aa: CASSPSAAGELFF
CDR3nt: TGTGCCAGCTCACCCTCCGCGGCCGGGGAGCTGTTTTTT
v_gene: TRBV18
d_gene: .
j_gene: TRBJ2-2
abundance: .

CDR3aa: CASSQGVAGPYQETQYF
CDR3nt: TGCGCCAGCAGCCAAGGGGTAGCGGGACCGTACCAAGAGACCCAGTACTTC
v_gene: TRBV4-1
d_gene: TRBD2
j_gene: TRBJ2-5
abundance: once

CDR3aa: CASSAARGVYGYTF
CDR3nt: TGTGCCAGTAGTGCCGCCCGCGGGGTATATGGCTACACCTTC
v_gene: TRBV19
d_gene: .
j_gene: TRBJ1-2
abundance: .

CDR3aa: CASAPAFPSGSNQPQHF
CDR3nt: TGTGCCAGCGCACCGGCTTTCCCCTCGGGTAGCAATCAGCCCCAGCATTTT
v_gene: TRBV18
d_gene: .
j_gene: TRBJ1-5
abundance: .

CDR3aa: CASSIGTVSYGYTF
CDR3nt: TGTGCCAGTAGTATAGGCACAGTAAGTTATGGCTACACCTTC
v_gene: TRBV19
d_gene: .
j_gene: TRBJ1-2
abundance: .

CDR3aa: CASSPTGAGANVLTF
CDR3nt: TGTGCCAGCAGCCCGACAGGGGCTGGGGCCAACGTCCTGACTTTC
v_gene: TRBV28
d_gene: TRBD1
j_gene: TRBJ2-6
abundance: .

CDR3aa: CASSGAGHGQYF
CDR3nt: TGTGCCAGCAGCGGGGCTGGCCACGGGCAGTACTTC
v_gene: TRBV7-9
d_gene: .
j_gene: TRBJ2-7
abundance: few

CDR3aa: CASSYALPSSNTDTQYF
CDR3nt: TGTGCCAGCAGCTACGCCCTCCCTAGCAGCAACACAGATACGCAGTATTTT
v_gene: TRBV5-4
d_gene: .
j_gene: TRBJ2-3
abundance: .

CDR3aa: CASRSGGTGYTF
CDR3nt: TGTGCCAGCAGAAGCGGGGGGACCGGCTACACCTTC
v_gene: TRBV2
d_gene: .
j_gene: TRBJ1-2
abundance: .

CDR3aa: CASGTGLDYGYTF
CDR3nt: TGTGCCAGCGGGACAGGGCTAGACTATGGCTACACCTTC
v_gene: TRBV2
d_gene: TRBD1
j_gene: TRBJ1-2
abundance: .

CDR3aa: CASSPQQGENTEAFF
CDR3nt: TGTGCCAGCTCACCACAACAGGGGGAGAACACTGAAGCTTTCTTT
v_gene: TRBV18
d_gene: TRBD1
j_gene: TRBJ1-1
abundance: once

CDR3aa: CASSPPGEETQYF
CDR3nt: TGTGCCAGCAGTCCTCCAGGGGAAGAGACCCAGTACTTC
v_gene: TRBV6-5
d_gene: .
j_gene: TRBJ2-5
abundance: .

CDR3aa: CASSLAGGQETQYF
CDR3nt: TGTGCCAGCAGCTTAGCGGGGGGTCAAGAGACCCAGTACTTC
v_gene: TRBV7-9
d_gene: .
j_gene: TRBJ2-5
abundance: .

CDR3aa: CASSKNRGTDEQYF
CDR3nt: TGTGCCAGCAGCAAAAACAGGGGAACCGACGAGCAGTACTTC
v_gene: TRBV21-1
d_gene: .
j_gene: TRBJ2-7
abundance: .

CDR3aa: CASSLGGVDGAFF
CDR3nt: TGTGCCAGCAGCTTAGGGGGGGTAGATGGAGCTTTCTTT
v_gene: TRBV11-2
d_gene: .
j_gene: TRBJ1-1
abundance: .

CDR3aa: CASSLEISLGETQYF
CDR3nt: TGCGCCAGCAGCTTGGAAATAAGTCTAGGCGAGACCCAGTACTTC
v_gene: TRBV5-1
d_gene: .
j_gene: TRBJ2-5
abundance: .

CDR3aa: CASSRGTSGGSGDTQYF
CDR3nt: TGTGCCAGCAGCCGAGGGACTAGCGGGGGGAGTGGTGATACGCAGTATTTT
v_gene: TRBV4-2
d_gene: TRBD2
j_gene: TRBJ2-3
abundance: .

CDR3aa: CASSPDRGLEKLFF
CDR3nt: TGCGCCAGCAGCCCCGACAGGGGTCTTGAAAAACTGTTTTTT
v_gene: TRBV4-1
d_gene: TRBD1
j_gene: TRBJ1-4
abundance: .

CDR3aa: CASSRMTDPNFSYEQYF
CDR3nt: TGTGCCAGCAGCCGGATGACAGACCCTAACTTCTCCTACGAGCAGTACTTC
v_gene: TRBV5-5
d_gene: .
j_gene: TRBJ2-7
abundance: .

CDR3aa: CASSSGVTGELFF
CDR3nt: TGTGCCAGCAGCAGCGGCGTCACCGGGGAGCTGTTTTTT
v_gene: TRBV7-3
d_gene: .
j_gene: TRBJ2-2
abundance: .

CDR3aa: CASSRGTSGAYNEQFF
CDR3nt: TGTGCCAGCAGCCGGGGGACTAGCGGGGCCTACAATGAGCAGTTCTTC
v_gene: TRBV3-1/TRBV3-2
d_gene: TRBD2
j_gene: TRBJ2-1
abundance: .

CDR3aa: CASRPGTSGIFTGELFF
CDR3nt: TGTGCCAGCAGACCCGGGACTAGCGGGATTTTCACCGGGGAGCTGTTTTTT
v_gene: TRBV5-4
d_gene: TRBD2
j_gene: TRBJ2-2
abundance: .

CDR3aa: CASSYDRKEQYF
CDR3nt: TGTGCCAGCAGCTACGACAGGAAGGAGCAGTACTTC
v_gene: TRBV7-9
d_gene: .
j_gene: TRBJ2-7
abundance: .

CDR3aa: CSVEIQDPRGGYTF
CDR3nt: TGCAGCGTTGAGATCCAGGATCCTCGGGGAGGCTACACCTTC
v_gene: TRBV29-1
d_gene: .
j_gene: TRBJ1-2
abundance: .